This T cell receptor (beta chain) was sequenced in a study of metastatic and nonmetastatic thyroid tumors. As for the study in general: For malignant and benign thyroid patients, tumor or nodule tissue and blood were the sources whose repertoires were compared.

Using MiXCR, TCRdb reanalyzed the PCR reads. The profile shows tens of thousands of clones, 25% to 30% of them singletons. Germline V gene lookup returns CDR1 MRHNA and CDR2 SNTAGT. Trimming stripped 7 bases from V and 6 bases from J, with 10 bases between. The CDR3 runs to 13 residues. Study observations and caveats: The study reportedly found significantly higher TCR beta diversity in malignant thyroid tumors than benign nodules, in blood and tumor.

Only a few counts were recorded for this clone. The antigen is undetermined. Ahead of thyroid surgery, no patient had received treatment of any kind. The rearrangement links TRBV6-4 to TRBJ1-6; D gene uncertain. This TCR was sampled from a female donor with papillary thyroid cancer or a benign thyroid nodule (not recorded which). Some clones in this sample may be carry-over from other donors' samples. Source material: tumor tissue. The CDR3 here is CASTLTCNSPLHF. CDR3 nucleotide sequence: TGTGCCAGCACGCTCACTTGTAATTCACCCCTCCACTTT.